The 27 T cell receptor beta chains below were found in one sample sequenced in a study of T cell responses to AZD1222 COVID-19 vaccine. TCRdb keeps only in-frame clones here, not all; method: immunoSEQ multiplex PCR. The sample lists some 86,000 clones; about 91% were seen once. The specimen was peripheral blood, collected on day 0 of AZD1222 vaccination. The receptors were sampled from an adult in good health.

Concerning this clone itself: At one end, the junction sequence differs from germline, possibly due to a read error. The chain couples TRBV6-5 to TRBJ2-2; D possibly corresponds to TRBD2 (5 bases). From germline, CDR1 is MNHEY and CDR2 SVGAGI. There are 14 residues in the CDR3. CDR3 DNA: TGTACCAGCACTACGGGAACTAAGAGCGGGGAGCTGTTTTTT. Amino acids: CTSTTGTKSGELFF.

The chain has TRBV19 and TRBJ1-2; D perhaps matches TRBD1 (5 bases). V was clipped by 2 bases and J by 1 base, with 11 bases between them. CDR3 length equals 15 residues. Per germline, CDR1 LNHDA and CDR2 SQIVND (reference sequence). The CDR3 DNA reads TGTGCCAGTAGTATACCCTCGGGGCTTAACTATGGCTACACCTTC. This codes for CASSIPSGLNYGYTF.

This chain links TRBV11-1 with TRBJ1-2, with a weak D call TRBD1 (5 bases). The CDR3 contains 14 residues. In germline, CDR1 is SGHAT, CDR2 FQDESV (reference sequence). The germline V and J ends were trimmed by 5 bases and 2 bases, with 12 bases remaining between them. The CDR3 region is CASSAGTANYGYTF. In DNA, the CDR3 is TGTGCCAGCAGCGCCGGGACGGCGAACTATGGCTACACCTTC.

V gene TRBV6-5 combines with J gene TRBJ1-5, with TRBD1 identical over 9 bases. Germline V gene lookup returns CDR1 MNHEY and CDR2 SVGAGI. This CDR3 has 15 residues. With 6 bases clipped from V and 1 base from J, the junction kept 4 bases outside the gene matches. The CDR3 DNA sequence: TGTGCCAGCAGACCGGGACAGGGAAGCAATCAGCCCCAGCATTTT. Amino acid sequence: CASRPGQGSNQPQHF.

In this sample, this clone turned up a few times. The chain recombines TRBV7-2 with TRBJ2-5; 7 bases are shared with TRBD1. This CDR3 comprises 15 residues. From germline, CDR1 is SGHTA and CDR2 FQGNSA. Germline trimming cut 0 bases from V and 1 base from J; bases unmatched to any gene: 2. The CDR3 reads CASSLATGPQETQYF. The CDR3 coding sequence is TGTGCCAGCAGCTTAGCGACAGGGCCCCAAGAGACCCAGTACTTC.

The chain is built from TRBV3-1 (or the pseudogene TRBV3-2) and TRBJ2-1; the D gene is possibly TRBD2 (6 bases). The CDR3 covers 16 residues. The V gene's germline CDR1 is LGHDT and CDR2 YNNKEL (reference sequence). V lost 0 bases and J lost 6, with 15 bases in between. The chain's CDR3 is CASSQEETRLGNEQFF. CDR3 DNA sequence: TGTGCCAGCAGCCAAGAGGAGACTAGGTTAGGCAATGAGCAGTTCTTC.

A note on this clone: The same CDR3 arises from other DNA sequences in this sample as well. For the CDR3, the DNA is TGTGCCAGCTCACCAGGGACAGCTAACTATGGCTACACCTTC. Protein product: CASSPGTANYGYTF. The chain uses TRBV18 and TRBJ1-2; 7 bases match TRBD1. Trimming cost V 2 bases and J 0 bases; bases outside gene matches: 0. Germline-derived CDR1 and CDR2 are KGHSH and LQKENI. This CDR3 spans 14 amino acids.

The chain has TRBV11-2 and TRBJ2-7; TRBD1 matches at 9 bases. The V segment lost 2 bases and the J segment 3 bases; nucleotides outside the gene matches: 11. The CDR3 loop spans 17 amino acids. Germline-derived CDR1 and CDR2 are SGHAT and FQNNGV. This chain's CDR3 is CASSLRSTGTGNYEQYF. The CDR3, as DNA: TGTGCCAGCAGCTTACGTAGCACCGGGACAGGGAACTACGAGCAGTACTTC.

A word on this clone: Other DNA variants within this sample encode the same CDR3. This sequence joins TRBV27 and TRBJ2-7; D possibly corresponds to TRBD1 (5 bases). V was shortened by 4 bases and J by 0 bases, with 10 bases between the two germline ends. CDR3 length equals 14 residues. CDR1 is MNHEY and CDR2 is SMNVEV in the germline V gene (reference sequence). Written as DNA, the CDR3 is TGTGCCAGCAGTTCCACAGGAAGCTCCTACGAGCAGTACTTC. It codes for CASSSTGSSYEQYF.

V and J are TRBV6-2 or TRBV6-3 and TRBJ1-1; D gene uncertain. Germline lookup yields CDR1 MNHEY and CDR2 SVGEGT. CDR3 size: 16 residues. The V end lost 2 bases, the J end lost 1 base, and 14 bases lay between the germline ends. In nucleotides, the CDR3 is TGTGCCAGCAGTTACGGCGTAGCTGGAGAGAACACTGAAGCTTTCTTT. This codes for CASSYGVAGENTEAFF.

The V call is TRBV30, the J call TRBJ2-7; TRBD2 agrees at 9 bases. Trimming cost V 2 bases and J 4 bases; bases outside gene matches: 9. Germline CDR1 GTSNPN, CDR2 SVGIG (reference sequence). The CDR3 covers 15 residues. The DNA for the CDR3 is TGTGCCTGGAGTAATAGCGGGAGAGGACGGTACGAGCAGTACTTC. It codes for CAWSNSGRGRYEQYF.

This clone has more than one count but fewer than ten. The sample has other DNA sequences that encode this CDR3 too. The chain is built from TRBV19 and TRBJ2-2, with D possibly TRBD1 on 5 matching bases. V shed 3 bases and J shed 5 bases, with 7 bases lying between them. The CDR3 totals 13 residues. Germline CDR1 reads LNHDA; CDR2 reads SQIVND (reference sequence). CDR3 DNA sequence: TGTGCCAGTAGTATCCAGGGTACCGGGGAGCTGTTTTTT. Translation: CASSIQGTGELFF.

The chain combines TRBV11-2 with TRBJ2-1; D is undetermined. The germline V gene has CDR1 SGHAT and CDR2 FQNNGV. The CDR3 extends over 11 amino acids. V was cut by 4 bases and J by 12 bases, with 10 bases left in between. Written as DNA, the CDR3 is TGTGCCAGCAGCTCTTCACCGGGGCAGTTCTTC. Amino acids: CASSSSPGQFF.

The V call is TRBV5-1, the J call TRBJ2-1; 9 nucleotides line up with TRBD2. CDR1 and CDR2 (germline): SGHRS, YFSETQ. V gave up 6 bases and J gave up 6 bases; unmatched junction bases: 10. The CDR3 totals 15 residues. CDR3 DNA sequence: TGCGCCAGCACCTTAAGCGGGAGGACCCCCAATGAGCAGTTCTTC. Amino acids: CASTLSGRTPNEQFF.

CDR3 protein: CASSFLGEPGPGAFF. Here the CDR3 DNA reads TGTGCCAGCAGCTTCCTGGGTGAGCCAGGCCCCGGGGCTTTCTTT. V and J are TRBV11-2 and TRBJ1-1; no clear D. Trimming shortened V by 3 bases and J by 11 bases, and 22 bases separated the two germline ends. The V gene's germline CDR1 is SGHAT and CDR2 FQNNGV. The CDR3 has 15 amino acids.

The chain carries TRBV3-1 (or the pseudogene TRBV3-2) and TRBJ2-5; D unclear. CDR1 and CDR2 from the germline V gene are LGHDT and YNNKEL (reference sequence). V was shortened by 1 base and J by 4 bases, with 7 bases between the two germline ends. The CDR3 runs 13 residues. The CDR3: CASSQVILETQYF. The CDR3 coding sequence is TGTGCCAGCAGCCAAGTTATTTTAGAGACCCAGTACTTC.

The V gene is TRBV10-3, the J gene TRBJ2-1; tentative D call: TRBD2 (5 bases). The CDR3 extends over 16 amino acids. V lost 0 bases, J lost 0 bases, and 9 bases lay in between. Per the germline V gene, CDR1 is ENHRY and CDR2 is SYGVKD. The CDR3, as DNA: TGTGCCATCAGTGAGTCGACTACCAGCTCCTACAATGAGCAGTTCTTC. Protein product: CAISESTTSSYNEQFF.

This clone was seen once. V gene TRBV12-5 combines with J gene TRBJ1-3; weak D call: TRBD1 (5 bases). V lost 7 bases and J lost 2, with 21 bases in between. Looked up from germline, CDR1 is LGHNT and CDR2 is FRNRAP. The length of the CDR3 is 17 residues. This CDR3 is CASAIIRDSYAGNTIYF. Here the CDR3 DNA reads TGTGCTAGTGCCATAATCCGGGACTCATATGCTGGAAACACCATATATTTT.

The chain joins TRBV27 to TRBJ1-5; TRBD1 is a possible D gene (6 bases). Germline V CDR1 and CDR2: MNHEY, SMNVEV (reference sequence). This CDR3 comprises 17 residues. Between the trimmed V and J ends, which lost 4 bases and 0 bases, there was a span of 16 bases. CDR3 in DNA: TGTGCCAGCAGTTCGTCTCGGACAGTCAATAGCAATCAGCCCCAGCATTTT. Translation: CASSSSRTVNSNQPQHF.

This chain connects TRBV9 to TRBJ2-5; perhaps TRBD2 as D (6 bases). The CDR3 length is 18 residues. V gave up 0 bases and J gave up 0 bases, with 18 bases separating them. Germline V gene data show CDR1 as SGDLS and CDR2 as YYNGEE. The CDR3 loop is CASSVDAGHTLYQETQYF. CDR3 nucleotides: TGTGCCAGCAGCGTAGACGCGGGGCACACCCTGTACCAAGAGACCCAGTACTTC.

The chain combines TRBV28 with TRBJ2-7; D remains unclear. The germline V gene has CDR1 MDHEN and CDR2 SYDVKM. Trimming shortened V by 6 bases and J by 1 base, and 7 bases separated the two germline ends. CDR3 length: 12 amino acids. CDR3 sequence (DNA): TGTGCCAGCAGCAAACAGTCCTACGAGCAGTACTTC. It translates to CASSKQSYEQYF.

V gene TRBV2 combines with J gene TRBJ1-6, with D unresolved. V shed 6 bases and J shed 7 bases, with 10 bases lying between them. Germline V gives CDR1 SNHLY, CDR2 FYNNEI. This CDR3 region has 13 residues. This CDR3 is CASSLDGNSPLHF. The CDR3 coding sequence is TGTGCCAGCAGCCTGGACGGGAATTCACCCCTCCACTTT.

The chain links TRBV6-5 to TRBJ2-5; D unclear. The CDR3 covers 14 residues. Germline CDR1 and CDR2: MNHEY and SVGAGI. V was clipped by 0 bases and J by 1 base, with 6 bases between them. The CDR3 spells CASSYSLVQETQYF. The DNA for the CDR3 is TGTGCCAGCAGTTACTCGTTGGTCCAAGAGACCCAGTACTTC.

The count of this clone is one. The chain carries TRBV19 and TRBJ2-6; D is ambiguous. V was pared by 0 bases and J by 9 bases, with 12 bases between. This CDR3 has 15 amino acids. Germline assignment: CDR1 LNHDA and CDR2 SQIVND (reference sequence). CDR3 bases: TGTGCCAGTAGTATAGATTCTGCTTGGGTCAACGTCCTGACTTTC. It yields the protein CASSIDSAWVNVLTF.

The chain recombines TRBV5-5 with TRBJ1-1, with unresolved D. This CDR3 is 13 amino acids long. Deletions cut 3 bases from V and 4 bases from J, with 10 bases between. Germline V lookup: CDR1 SGHKS, CDR2 YYEKEE (reference sequence). DNA for the CDR3: TGTGCCAGCAGCTATTTAGAGGGCACTGAAGCTTTCTTT. Protein sequence: CASSYLEGTEAFF.

In regard to this clone: Other DNA sequences within the sample encode an identical CDR3. The CDR3 sequence is CASSLGQNTEAFF. The CDR3 DNA sequence: TGTGCCAGCAGCTTAGGACAAAACACTGAAGCTTTCTTT. The V call is TRBV7-9, the J call TRBJ1-1; D remains ambiguous. With 1 base removed from V and 2 bases from J, the gap between germline ends came to 5 bases. The germline V gene has CDR1 SEHNR and CDR2 FQNEAQ (reference sequence). The CDR3 spans 13 residues.

The CDR3 sequence is CASSLTGGNGYTF. The DNA of the CDR3 is TGTGCCAGCAGCCTCACAGGGGGCAATGGCTACACCTTC. The chain is built from TRBV7-9 and TRBJ1-2, with TRBD1 matching over 9 bases. This CDR3 has 13 amino acids. Looked up from germline, CDR1 is SEHNR and CDR2 is FQNEAQ (reference sequence). V was clipped by 5 bases and J by 6 bases; unmatched bases: 4.